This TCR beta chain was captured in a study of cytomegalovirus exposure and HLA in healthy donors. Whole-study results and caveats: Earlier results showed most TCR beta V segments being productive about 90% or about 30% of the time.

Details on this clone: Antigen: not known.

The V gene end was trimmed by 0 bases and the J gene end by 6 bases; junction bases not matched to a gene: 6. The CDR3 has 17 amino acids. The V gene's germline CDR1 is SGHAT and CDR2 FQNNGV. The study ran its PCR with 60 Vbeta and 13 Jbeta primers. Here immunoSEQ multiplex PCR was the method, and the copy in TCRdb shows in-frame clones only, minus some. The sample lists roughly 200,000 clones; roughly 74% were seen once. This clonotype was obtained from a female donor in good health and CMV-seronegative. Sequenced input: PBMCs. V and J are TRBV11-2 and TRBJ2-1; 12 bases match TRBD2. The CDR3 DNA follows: TGTGCCAGCAGCTTAGATACTGGACTAGCGGGAATCAATGAGCAGTTCTTC. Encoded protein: CASSLDTGLAGINEQFF.